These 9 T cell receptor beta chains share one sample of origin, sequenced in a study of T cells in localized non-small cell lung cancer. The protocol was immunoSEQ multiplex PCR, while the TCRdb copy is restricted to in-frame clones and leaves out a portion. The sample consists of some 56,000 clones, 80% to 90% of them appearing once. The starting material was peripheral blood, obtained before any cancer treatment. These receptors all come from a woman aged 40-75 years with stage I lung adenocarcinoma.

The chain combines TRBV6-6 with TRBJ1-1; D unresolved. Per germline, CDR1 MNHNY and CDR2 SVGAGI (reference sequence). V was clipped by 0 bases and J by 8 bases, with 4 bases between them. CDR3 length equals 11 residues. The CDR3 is CASSYSEEAFF. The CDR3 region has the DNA TGTGCCAGCAGTTACTCTGAGGAAGCTTTCTTT.

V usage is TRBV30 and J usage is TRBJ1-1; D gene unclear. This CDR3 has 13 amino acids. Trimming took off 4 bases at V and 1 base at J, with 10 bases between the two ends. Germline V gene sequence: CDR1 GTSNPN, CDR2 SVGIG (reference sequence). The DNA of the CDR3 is TGTGCCTGGACCCCCGGAGGGAACACTGAAGCTTTCTTT. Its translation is CAWTPGGNTEAFF.

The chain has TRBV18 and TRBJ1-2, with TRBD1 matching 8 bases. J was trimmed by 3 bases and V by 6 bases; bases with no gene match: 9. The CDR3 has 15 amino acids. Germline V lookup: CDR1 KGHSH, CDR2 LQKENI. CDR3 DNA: TGTGCCAGCTCGAACGACAGGGGACGGGACTATGGCTACACCTTC. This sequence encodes CASSNDRGRDYGYTF. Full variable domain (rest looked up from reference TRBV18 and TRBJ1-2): NAGVMQNPRHLVRRRGQEARLRCSPMKGHSHVYWYRQLPEEGLKFMVYLQKENIIDESGMPKERFSAEFPKEGPSILRIQQVVRGDSAAYFCASSNDRGRDYGYTFGSGTRLTVV.

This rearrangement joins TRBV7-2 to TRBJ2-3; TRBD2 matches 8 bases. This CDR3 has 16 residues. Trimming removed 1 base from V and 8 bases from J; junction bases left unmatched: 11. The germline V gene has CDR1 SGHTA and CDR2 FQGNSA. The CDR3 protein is CASSLVSGGRTGTQYF. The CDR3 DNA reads TGTGCCAGCAGCTTAGTCAGCGGGGGCCGCACGGGTACGCAGTATTTT.

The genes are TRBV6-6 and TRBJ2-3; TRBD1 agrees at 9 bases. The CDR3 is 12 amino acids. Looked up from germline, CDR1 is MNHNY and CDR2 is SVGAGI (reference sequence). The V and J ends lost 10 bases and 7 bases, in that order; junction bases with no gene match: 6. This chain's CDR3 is CATGQGTNTQYF. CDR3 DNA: TGTGCCACCGGACAGGGGACAAATACGCAGTATTTT.

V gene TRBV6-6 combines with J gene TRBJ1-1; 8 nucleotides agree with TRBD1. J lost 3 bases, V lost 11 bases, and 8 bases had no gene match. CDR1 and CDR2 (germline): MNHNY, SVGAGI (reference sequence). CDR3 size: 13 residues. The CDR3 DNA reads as TGTGCCGCCCTCGGACAGGGATACACTGAAGCTTTCTTT. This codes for CAALGQGYTEAFF.

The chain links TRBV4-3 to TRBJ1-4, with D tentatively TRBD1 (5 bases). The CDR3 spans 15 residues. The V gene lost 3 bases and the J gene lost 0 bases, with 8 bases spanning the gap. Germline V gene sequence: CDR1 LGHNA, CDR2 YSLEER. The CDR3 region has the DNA TGCGCCAGCAGCCAGGGACGGTCAACTAATGAAAAACTGTTTTTT. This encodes CASSQGRSTNEKLFF.

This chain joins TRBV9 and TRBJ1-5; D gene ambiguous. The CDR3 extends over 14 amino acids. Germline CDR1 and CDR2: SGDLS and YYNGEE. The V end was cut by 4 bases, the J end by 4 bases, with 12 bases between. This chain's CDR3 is CASSSSPSNQPQHF. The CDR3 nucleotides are TGTGCCAGCAGCTCCTCCCCCAGTAATCAGCCCCAGCATTTT.

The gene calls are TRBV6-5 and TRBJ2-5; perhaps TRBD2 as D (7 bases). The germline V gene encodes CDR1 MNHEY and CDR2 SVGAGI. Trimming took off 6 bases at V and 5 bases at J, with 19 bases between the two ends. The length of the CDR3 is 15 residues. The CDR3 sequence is CASSFSGGAGETQYF. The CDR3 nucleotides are TGTGCCAGCAGCTTCAGTGGGGGGGCCGGGGAGACCCAGTACTTC.